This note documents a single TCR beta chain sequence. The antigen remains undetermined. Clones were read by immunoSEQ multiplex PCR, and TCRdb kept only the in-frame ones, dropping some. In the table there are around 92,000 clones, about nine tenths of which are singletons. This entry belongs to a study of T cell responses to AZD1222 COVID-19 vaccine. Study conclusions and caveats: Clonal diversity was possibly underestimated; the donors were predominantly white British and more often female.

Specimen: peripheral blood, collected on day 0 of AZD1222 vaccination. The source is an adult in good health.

In DNA form, the CDR3 reads TGTGCCAGCTCACCACCGGGACAGTACTACGAGCAGTACTTC. Protein: CASSPPGQYYEQYF. The J gene is TRBJ2-7, the V gene TRBV18; 7 positions agree with TRBD1. The CDR3 has 14 residues. With V trimmed by 0 bases and J by 3 bases, 2 bases remained unmatched. CDR1 is KGHSH, CDR2 LQKENI, per germline.